This paragraph reports one TCR beta chain. The CDR3 has 13 residues. Germline V gene lookup returns CDR1 MNHEY and CDR2 SVGAGI. After removal of 6 bases from V and 10 bases from J, the junction contained 9 bases not matched to a gene. The sample originates from a study of blood T cell repertoires in COVID-19. The overall study: There were acute and convalescent COVID-19 samples, and they came from the United States, Italy and Spain. In each case, the material was cDNA or gDNA derived from T cells, B-cell-depleted T cells, or PBMCs.

Seattle patients were enrolled during active infection and followed longitudinally. Methods used by the authors: Researchers report that nucleated cell counts were estimated from reference gene primer amplification. Some clones are missing from TCRdb's copy, which holds only in-frame ones; the method was immunoSEQ multiplex PCR. V and J calls and clone size are those listed in that table; D and trimming were worked out from the DNA. This table has about 370,000 clones, 70% to 90% appearing once. This clonotype was obtained from a woman in her twenties or thirties with COVID-19, enrolled during active disease. V and J are TRBV6-5 and TRBJ2-1, with 7 bases lining up with TRBD1. Sequenced: peripheral blood. CDR3 bases: TGTGCCAGCAGACCGACAGGGTTGCGGGAGCAGTTCTTC. Translation: CASRPTGLREQFF.